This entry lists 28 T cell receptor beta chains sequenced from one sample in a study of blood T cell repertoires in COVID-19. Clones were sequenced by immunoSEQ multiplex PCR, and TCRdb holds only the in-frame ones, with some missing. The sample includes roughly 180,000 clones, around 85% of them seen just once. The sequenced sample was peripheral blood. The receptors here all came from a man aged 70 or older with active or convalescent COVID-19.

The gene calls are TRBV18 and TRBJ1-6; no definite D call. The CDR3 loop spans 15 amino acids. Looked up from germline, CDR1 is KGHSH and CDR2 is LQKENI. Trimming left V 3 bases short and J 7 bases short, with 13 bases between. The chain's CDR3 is CASSPLGVENSPLHF. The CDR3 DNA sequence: TGTGCCAGCTCACCTCTCGGGGTTGAGAATTCACCCCTCCACTTT.

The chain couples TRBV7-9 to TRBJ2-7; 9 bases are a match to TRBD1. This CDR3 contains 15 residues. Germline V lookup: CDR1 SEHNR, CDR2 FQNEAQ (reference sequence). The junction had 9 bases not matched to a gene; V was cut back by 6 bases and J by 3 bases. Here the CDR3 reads CASSRTGGLLYEQYF. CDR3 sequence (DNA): TGTGCCAGCAGTAGAACAGGGGGCCTACTCTACGAGCAGTACTTC.

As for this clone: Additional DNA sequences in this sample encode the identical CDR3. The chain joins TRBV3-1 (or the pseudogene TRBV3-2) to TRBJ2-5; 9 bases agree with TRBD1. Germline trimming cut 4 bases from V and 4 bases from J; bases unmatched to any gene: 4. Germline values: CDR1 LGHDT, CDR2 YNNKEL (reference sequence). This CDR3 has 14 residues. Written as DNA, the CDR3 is TGTGCCAGCAGCCCGACAGGGGGTGGAGAGACCCAGTACTTC. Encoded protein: CASSPTGGGETQYF.

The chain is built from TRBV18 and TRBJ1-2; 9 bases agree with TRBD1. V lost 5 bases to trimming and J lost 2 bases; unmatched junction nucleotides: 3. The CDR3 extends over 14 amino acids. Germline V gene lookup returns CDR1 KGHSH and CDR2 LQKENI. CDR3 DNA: TGTGCCAGCTCATCCGGGACAGGGAACTATGGCTACACCTTC. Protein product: CASSSGTGNYGYTF.

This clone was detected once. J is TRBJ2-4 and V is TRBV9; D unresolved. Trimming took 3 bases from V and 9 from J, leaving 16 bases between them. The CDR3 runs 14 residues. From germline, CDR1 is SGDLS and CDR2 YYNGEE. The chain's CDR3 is CASSGETGVGIQYF. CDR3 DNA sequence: TGTGCCAGCAGCGGAGAAACCGGAGTAGGCATTCAGTACTTC.

The CDR3 protein is CASSTFRTSGEQYF. The DNA of the CDR3 is TGTGCCAGCAGTACCTTCCGGACTAGTGGCGAGCAGTACTTC. The rearrangement links TRBV25-1 to TRBJ2-7, with 7 bases aligning to TRBD2. In germline, CDR1 is MGHDK, CDR2 SYGVNS. The V gene end was trimmed by 5 bases and the J gene end by 6 bases; junction bases not matched to a gene: 10. The CDR3 spans 14 residues.

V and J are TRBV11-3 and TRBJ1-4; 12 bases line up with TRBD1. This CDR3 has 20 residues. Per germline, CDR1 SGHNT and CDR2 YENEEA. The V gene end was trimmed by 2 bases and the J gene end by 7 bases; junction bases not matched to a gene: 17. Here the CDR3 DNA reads TGTGCCAGCAGCTTAAGCGGCTTGGGGACAGGGGGCGAGGAAAGTGAAAAACTGTTTTTT. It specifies CASSLSGLGTGGEESEKLFF.

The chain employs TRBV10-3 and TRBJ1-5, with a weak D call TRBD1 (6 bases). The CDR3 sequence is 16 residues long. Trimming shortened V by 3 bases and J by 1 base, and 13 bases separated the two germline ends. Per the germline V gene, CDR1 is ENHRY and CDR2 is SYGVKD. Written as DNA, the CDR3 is TGTGCCATCAGTGACGGTAAAGGGGGAAGCAATCAGCCCCAGCATTTT. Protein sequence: CAISDGKGGSNQPQHF.

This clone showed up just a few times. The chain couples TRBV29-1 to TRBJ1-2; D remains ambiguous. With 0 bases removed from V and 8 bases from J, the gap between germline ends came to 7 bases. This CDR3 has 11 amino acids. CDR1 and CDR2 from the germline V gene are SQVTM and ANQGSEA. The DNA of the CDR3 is TGCAGCGTTGAAGATCACCTAGGCTACACCTTC. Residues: CSVEDHLGYTF.

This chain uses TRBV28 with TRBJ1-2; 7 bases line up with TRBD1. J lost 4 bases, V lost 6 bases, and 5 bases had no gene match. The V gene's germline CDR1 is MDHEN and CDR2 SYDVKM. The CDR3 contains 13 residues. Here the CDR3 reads CASRSGQIYGYTF. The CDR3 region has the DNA TGTGCCAGCAGGTCGGGACAGATCTATGGCTACACCTTC.

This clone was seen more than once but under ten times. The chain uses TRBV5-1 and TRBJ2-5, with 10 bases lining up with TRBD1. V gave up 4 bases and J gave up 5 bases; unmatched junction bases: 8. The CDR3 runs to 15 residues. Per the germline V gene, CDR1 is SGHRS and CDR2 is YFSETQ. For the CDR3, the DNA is TGCGCCAGCAGCGTGACAGGGGGCCTTGGGGAGACCCAGTACTTC. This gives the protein CASSVTGGLGETQYF.

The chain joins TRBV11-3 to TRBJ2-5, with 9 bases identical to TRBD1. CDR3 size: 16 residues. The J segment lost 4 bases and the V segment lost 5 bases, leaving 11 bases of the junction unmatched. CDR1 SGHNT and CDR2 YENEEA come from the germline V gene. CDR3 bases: TGTGCCAGCAGCAAACTCGGACAGGGGACTGGAGAGACCCAGTACTTC. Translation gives CASSKLGQGTGETQYF.

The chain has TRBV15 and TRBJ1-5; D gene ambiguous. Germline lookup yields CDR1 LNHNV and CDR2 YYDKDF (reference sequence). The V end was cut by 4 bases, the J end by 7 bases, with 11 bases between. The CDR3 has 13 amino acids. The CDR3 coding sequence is TGTGCCACCAGCATACGGTTCGGGCAGCCCCAGCATTTT. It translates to CATSIRFGQPQHF.

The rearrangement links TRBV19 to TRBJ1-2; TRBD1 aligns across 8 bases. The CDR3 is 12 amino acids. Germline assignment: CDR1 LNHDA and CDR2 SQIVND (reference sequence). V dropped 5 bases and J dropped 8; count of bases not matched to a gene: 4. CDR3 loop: CASSSPGGGYTF. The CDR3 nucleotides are TGTGCCAGTAGTTCCCCAGGGGGCGGCTACACCTTC.

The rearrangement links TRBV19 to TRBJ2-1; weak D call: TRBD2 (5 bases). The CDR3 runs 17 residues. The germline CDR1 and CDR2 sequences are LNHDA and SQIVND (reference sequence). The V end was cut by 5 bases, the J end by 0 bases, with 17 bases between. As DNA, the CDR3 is TGTGCCAGTAGTCCGCGCGCCGGGGTTAGCTCCTACAATGAGCAGTTCTTC. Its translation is CASSPRAGVSSYNEQFF. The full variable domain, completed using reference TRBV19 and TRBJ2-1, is DGGITQSPKYLFRKEGQNVTLSCEQNLNHDAMYWYRQDPGQGLRLIYYSQIVNDFQKGDIAEGYSVSREKKESFPLTVTSAQKNPTAFYLCASSPRAGVSSYNEQFFGPGTRLTVL.

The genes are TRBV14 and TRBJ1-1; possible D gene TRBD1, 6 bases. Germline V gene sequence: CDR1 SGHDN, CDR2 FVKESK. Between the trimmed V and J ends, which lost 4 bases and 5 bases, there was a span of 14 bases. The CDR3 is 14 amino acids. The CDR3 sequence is CASSLQGSRTEAFF. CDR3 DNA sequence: TGTGCCAGCAGCCTACAGGGTTCTCGAACTGAAGCTTTCTTT.

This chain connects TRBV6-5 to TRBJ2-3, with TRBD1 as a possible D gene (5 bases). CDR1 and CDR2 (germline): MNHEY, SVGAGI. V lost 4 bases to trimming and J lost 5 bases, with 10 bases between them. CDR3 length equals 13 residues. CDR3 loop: CASSFQGRDTQYF. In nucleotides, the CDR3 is TGTGCCAGCAGTTTTCAGGGCCGAGATACGCAGTATTTT.

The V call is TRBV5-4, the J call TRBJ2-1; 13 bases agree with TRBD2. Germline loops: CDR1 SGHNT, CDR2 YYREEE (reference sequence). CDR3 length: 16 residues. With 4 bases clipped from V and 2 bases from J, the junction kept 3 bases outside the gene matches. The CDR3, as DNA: TGTGCCAGCAGCCAGGGACTAGCGGGACCCTACAATGAGCAGTTCTTC. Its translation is CASSQGLAGPYNEQFF.

The CDR3 loop reads CASSLEAGENTGELFF. In nucleotides, the CDR3 is TGTGCCAGCAGCTTAGAGGCAGGGGAGAACACCGGGGAGCTGTTTTTT. The rearrangement uses TRBV11-2 and TRBJ2-2, with a possible D match to TRBD1 (6 bases). The CDR3 runs 16 residues. The germline CDR1 and CDR2 sequences are SGHAT and FQNNGV. V was trimmed by 0 bases and J by 1 base, leaving 9 bases between them.

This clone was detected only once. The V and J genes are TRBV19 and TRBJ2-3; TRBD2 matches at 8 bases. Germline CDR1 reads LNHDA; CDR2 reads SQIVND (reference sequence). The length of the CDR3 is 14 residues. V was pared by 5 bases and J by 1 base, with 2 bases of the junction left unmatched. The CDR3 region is CASSWRGGTDTQYF. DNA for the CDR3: TGTGCCAGTAGTTGGCGGGGGGGCACAGATACGCAGTATTTT.

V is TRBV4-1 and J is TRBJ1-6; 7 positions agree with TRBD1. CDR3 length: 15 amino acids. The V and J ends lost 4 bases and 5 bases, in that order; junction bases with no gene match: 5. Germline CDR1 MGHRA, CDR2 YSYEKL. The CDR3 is CASSPPTGNNSPLHF. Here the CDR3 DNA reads TGCGCCAGCAGCCCACCGACAGGGAATAATTCACCCCTCCACTTT.

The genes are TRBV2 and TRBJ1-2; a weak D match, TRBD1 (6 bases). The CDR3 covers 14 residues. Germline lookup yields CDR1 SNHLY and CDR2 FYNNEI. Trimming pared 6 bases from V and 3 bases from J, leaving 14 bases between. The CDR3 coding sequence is TGTGCCAGCAGCGATTCCAGGGGTGACTATGGCTACACCTTC. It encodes CASSDSRGDYGYTF. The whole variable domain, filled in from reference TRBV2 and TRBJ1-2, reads EPEVTQTPSHQVTQMGQEVILRCVPISNHLYFYWYRQILGQKVEFLVSFYNNEISEKSEIFDDQFSVERPDGSNFTLKIRSTKLEDSAMYFCASSDSRGDYGYTFGSGTRLTVV.

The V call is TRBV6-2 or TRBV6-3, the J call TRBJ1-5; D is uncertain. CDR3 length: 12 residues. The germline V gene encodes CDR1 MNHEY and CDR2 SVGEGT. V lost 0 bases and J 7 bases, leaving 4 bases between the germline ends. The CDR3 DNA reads TGTGCCAGCAGTTACTCGAGCCAGCCCCAGCATTTT. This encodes CASSYSSQPQHF.

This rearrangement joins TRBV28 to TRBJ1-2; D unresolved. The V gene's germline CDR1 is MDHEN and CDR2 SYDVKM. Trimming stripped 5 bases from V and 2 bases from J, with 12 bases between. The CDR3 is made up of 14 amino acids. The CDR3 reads CASSLATVNYGYTF. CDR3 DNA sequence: TGTGCCAGCAGTCTCGCAACAGTGAACTATGGCTACACCTTC.

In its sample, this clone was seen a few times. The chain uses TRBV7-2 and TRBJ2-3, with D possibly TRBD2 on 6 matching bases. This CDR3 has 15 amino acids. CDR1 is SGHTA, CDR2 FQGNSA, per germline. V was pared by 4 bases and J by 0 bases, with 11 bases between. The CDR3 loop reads CASSYTSSSTDTQYF. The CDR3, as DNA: TGTGCCAGCAGCTATACTAGCTCGAGCACAGATACGCAGTATTTT.

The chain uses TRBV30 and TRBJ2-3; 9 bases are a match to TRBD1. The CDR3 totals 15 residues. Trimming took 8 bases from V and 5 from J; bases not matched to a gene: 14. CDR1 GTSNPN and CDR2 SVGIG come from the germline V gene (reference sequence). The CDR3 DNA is TGTGCCGGTTCAAGAGGACAGGGGTCGGGAGATACGCAGTATTTT. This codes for CAGSRGQGSGDTQYF.

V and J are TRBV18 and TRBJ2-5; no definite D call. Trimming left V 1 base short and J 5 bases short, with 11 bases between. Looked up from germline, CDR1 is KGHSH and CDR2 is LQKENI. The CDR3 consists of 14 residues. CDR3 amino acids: CASSPQASGETQYF. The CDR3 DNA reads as TGTGCCAGCTCACCACAGGCCTCCGGGGAGACCCAGTACTTC.

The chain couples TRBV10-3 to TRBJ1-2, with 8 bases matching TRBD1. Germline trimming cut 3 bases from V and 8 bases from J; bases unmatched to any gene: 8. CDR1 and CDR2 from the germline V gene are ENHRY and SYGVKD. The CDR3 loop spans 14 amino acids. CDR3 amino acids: CAISDMTGVGGYTF. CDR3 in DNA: TGTGCCATCAGTGATATGACAGGGGTAGGAGGCTACACCTTC.